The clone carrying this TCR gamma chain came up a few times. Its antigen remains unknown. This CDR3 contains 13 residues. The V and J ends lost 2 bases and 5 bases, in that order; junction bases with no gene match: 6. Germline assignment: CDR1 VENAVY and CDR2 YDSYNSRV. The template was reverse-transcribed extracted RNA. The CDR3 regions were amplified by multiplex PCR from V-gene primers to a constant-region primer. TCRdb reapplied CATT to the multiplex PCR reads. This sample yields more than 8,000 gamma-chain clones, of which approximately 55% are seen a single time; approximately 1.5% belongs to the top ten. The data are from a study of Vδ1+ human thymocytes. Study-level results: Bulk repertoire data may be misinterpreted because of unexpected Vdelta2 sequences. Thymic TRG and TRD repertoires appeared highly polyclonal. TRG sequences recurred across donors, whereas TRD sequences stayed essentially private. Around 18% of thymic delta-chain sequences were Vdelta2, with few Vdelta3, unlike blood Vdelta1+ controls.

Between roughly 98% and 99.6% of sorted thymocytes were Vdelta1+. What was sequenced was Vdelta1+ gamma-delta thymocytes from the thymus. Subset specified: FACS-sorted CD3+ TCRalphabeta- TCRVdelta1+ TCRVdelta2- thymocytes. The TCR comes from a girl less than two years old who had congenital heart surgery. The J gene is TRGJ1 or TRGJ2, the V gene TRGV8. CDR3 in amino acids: CATWDKYDYKKLF. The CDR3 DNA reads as TGTGCCACCTGGGATAAATACGATTATAAGAAACTCTTT.